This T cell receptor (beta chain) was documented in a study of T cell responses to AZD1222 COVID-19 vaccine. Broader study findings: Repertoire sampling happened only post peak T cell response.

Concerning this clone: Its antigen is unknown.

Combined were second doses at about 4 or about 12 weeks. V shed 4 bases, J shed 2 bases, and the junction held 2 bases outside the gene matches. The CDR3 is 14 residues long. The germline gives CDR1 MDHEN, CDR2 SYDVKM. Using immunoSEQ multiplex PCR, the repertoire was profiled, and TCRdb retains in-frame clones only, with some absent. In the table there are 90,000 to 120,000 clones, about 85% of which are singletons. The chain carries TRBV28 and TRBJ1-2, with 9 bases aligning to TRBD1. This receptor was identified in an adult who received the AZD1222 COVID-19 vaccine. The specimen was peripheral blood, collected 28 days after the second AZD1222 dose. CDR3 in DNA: TGTGCCAGCAGTTCCGGGACAGGGAACTATGGCTACACCTTC. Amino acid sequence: CASSSGTGNYGYTF.